The 26 T cell receptor beta chains in this list originate from one sample, sequenced in a study of T cells in Graves' hyperthyroidism and ophthalmopathy (dated by TCRdb to the late 2010s). The method behind the library was multiplex PCR. Sequencing was carried out with an Illumina HiSeq 2000. The TCR beta CDR3 regions were amplified from RNA transcripts. The first round of RT-PCR for the TCR CDR3 was performed with the HTBI primer set and the Qiagen OneStep RT-PCR kit. TCRdb cleaned the public reads at Q25 with fastp, built clones with MiXCR and kept in-frame beta chains. Duplicate CDR3 protein sequences are folded into a single record with the most common DNA and genes. For this sample there are 490,000 or so distinct CDR3 sequences; 15% to 20% appear just once. The leading ten clones occupy over 25% of the sample. Sequenced sample: blood. The receptors originated from a woman aged 25 to 39 with Graves' ophthalmopathy.

This clonotype was observed at least ten times. The rearrangement links TRBV6-2 or TRBV6-3 to TRBJ1-5; 8 positions agree with TRBD1. Per germline, CDR1 MNHEY and CDR2 SVGEGT. CDR3 size: 17 residues. The V and J ends lost 2 bases and 3 bases, in that order; junction bases with no gene match: 9. The DNA of the CDR3 is TGTGCCAGCAGTTACGTTTCCGGGACAGGATTCAATCAGCCCCAGCATTTT. Protein product: CASSYVSGTGFNQPQHF.

This clonotype came up many times. The chain carries TRBV11-2 and TRBJ2-7, with D perhaps assigned TRBD1 or TRBD2 (5 bases each). The CDR3 covers 13 residues. Germline V gives CDR1 SGHAT, CDR2 FQNNGV. The V gene lost 5 bases and the J gene lost 2 bases, with 10 bases spanning the gap. In DNA form, the CDR3 reads TGTGCCAGCAGCATTCAGGGACCCTACGAGCAGTACTTC. Translation: CASSIQGPYEQYF.

The chain links TRBV5-1 to TRBJ1-2, with D hard to call. The CDR3 covers 16 residues. V was clipped by 0 bases and J by 9 bases, with 21 bases between them. Germline assignment: CDR1 SGHRS and CDR2 YFSETQ. The CDR3 reads CASSLEGSRSMPSYTF. CDR3 coding DNA: TGCGCCAGCAGCTTGGAAGGCTCGCGGAGTATGCCGAGCTACACCTTC.

The chain couples TRBV13 to TRBJ2-7, with 9 bases that match TRBD2. Trimming at V came to 10 bases and at J to 6 bases, leaving 13 bases not matched to a gene. Per the germline V gene, CDR1 is PRHDT and CDR2 is FYEKMQ (reference sequence). The length of the CDR3 is 14 residues. The CDR3, as DNA: TGTGCCAACATCGATAGCGGGAGTGGCGGCGAGCAGTACTTC. Its protein is CANIDSGSGGEQYF.

This clonotype occurred many times. V is TRBV7-2 and J is TRBJ2-3; TRBD2 matches at 12 bases. CDR1 is SGHTA, CDR2 FQGNSA, per germline. CDR3 length: 19 residues. V gave up 4 bases and J gave up 6 bases; unmatched junction bases: 17. CDR3 sequence (DNA): TGTGCCAGCAGCTCCTTGACTAGCGGGAGAGGCGCGCCGGTGGATACGCAGTATTTT. Protein sequence: CASSSLTSGRGAPVDTQYF.

At least ten counts were recorded for this clonotype. V and J are TRBV7-2 and TRBJ2-5; no firm D call. There are 13 residues in the CDR3. Per germline, CDR1 SGHTA and CDR2 FQGNSA. Between the trimmed V and J ends, which lost 3 bases and 3 bases, there was a span of 8 bases. CDR3 in amino acids: CASSFFAKETQYF. The CDR3 region has the DNA TGTGCCAGCAGCTTCTTTGCTAAAGAGACCCAGTACTTC.

This rearrangement joins TRBV6-1 to TRBJ1-2; TRBD1 is a possible D gene (6 bases). CDR1 and CDR2 from the germline V gene are MNHNS and SASEGT. This CDR3 is 16 amino acids long. The V gene lost 5 bases and the J gene lost 2 bases, with 18 bases spanning the gap. The CDR3 here is CASSYSDEGDNYGYTF. The DNA of the CDR3 is TGTGCCAGCAGTTATTCCGACGAGGGGGACAACTATGGCTACACCTTC.

This clonotype was seen a handful of times. The chain joins TRBV27 to TRBJ2-6; no clear D gene. The CDR3 extends over 16 amino acids. V lost 5 bases to trimming and J lost 0 bases, with 11 bases between them. The germline gives CDR1 MNHEY, CDR2 SMNVEV (reference sequence). CDR3 residues: CASSTRDLSGANVLTF. In DNA form, the CDR3 reads TGTGCCAGCAGTACTCGAGACCTCTCTGGGGCCAACGTCCTGACTTTC.

The genes are TRBV7-8 and TRBJ1-1; D not certain. Trimming left V 6 bases short and J 0 bases short, with 11 bases between. Germline CDR1 and CDR2: SGHVS and FQNEAQ. The CDR3 is made up of 14 amino acids. The CDR3 loop reads CASRLQIMNTEAFF. Here the CDR3 DNA reads TGTGCCAGCAGGTTACAGATTATGAACACTGAAGCTTTCTTT. The variable domain in full, with the rest retrieved from reference TRBV7-8 and TRBJ1-1, is GAGVSQSPRYKVAKRGQDVALRCDPISGHVSLFWYQQALGQGPEFLTYFQNEAQLDKSGLPSDRFFAERPEGSVSTLKIQRTQQEDSAVYLCASRLQIMNTEAFFGQGTRLTVV.

Points on this clonotype: Since a much larger clone is just one base distant, this may be a read error. The V gene is TRBV7-3, the J gene TRBJ1-1; D possibly corresponds to TRBD1 (6 bases). The CDR3 extends over 14 amino acids. Looked up from germline, CDR1 is SGHTA and CDR2 is FQGTGA. The DNA of the CDR3 is TGTGCCAACAGCCACGGGGGGGGCGGGACTGAAGCTTTCTTT. This encodes CANSHGGGGTEAFF.

The chain couples TRBV5-8 to TRBJ2-2, with 12 bases identical to TRBD2. Per the germline V gene, CDR1 is SGHTS and CDR2 is YDEGEE. V lost 1 base and J lost 0; bases outside the gene matches: 7. The length of the CDR3 is 19 residues. As DNA, the CDR3 is TGTGCCAGCAGCTTGCTTGGACTAGCGGGACCGACGAACACCGGGGAGCTGTTTTTT. Its translation is CASSLLGLAGPTNTGELFF.

This clonotype was counted ten times or more. This chain uses TRBV7-2 with TRBJ2-7; either TRBD1 or TRBD2 may fit D (5 bases each). Germline V gene sequence: CDR1 SGHTA, CDR2 FQGNSA. The CDR3 loop spans 14 amino acids. V lost 1 base to trimming and J lost 4 bases, with 11 bases between them. CDR3 loop: CASSLVAGRYEQYF. CDR3 bases: TGTGCCAGCAGCTTAGTGGCAGGGAGATACGAGCAGTACTTC.

This clonotype was counted at least ten times. The chain carries TRBV2 and TRBJ1-3; D uncertain. This CDR3 region has 12 residues. Germline V gene sequence: CDR1 SNHLY, CDR2 FYNNEI. V lost 6 bases, J lost 9 bases, and 12 bases lay in between. CDR3 sequence reads: CASSVEPRTIYF. CDR3 nucleotide sequence: TGTGCCAGCAGCGTCGAACCTCGCACCATATATTTT.

The sample holds many counts of this clonotype. This sequence joins TRBV28 and TRBJ2-7; no reliable D call. Germline V gene lookup returns CDR1 MDHEN and CDR2 SYDVKM. There are 12 residues in the CDR3. V was clipped by 3 bases and J by 0 bases, with 3 bases between them. Here the CDR3 reads CASSFPSYEQYF. The DNA for the CDR3 is TGTGCCAGCAGTTTTCCCTCCTACGAGCAGTACTTC.

The chain employs TRBV7-2 and TRBJ1-4; unclear D gene. In germline, CDR1 is SGHTA, CDR2 FQGNSA. V lost 2 bases and J 3 bases, leaving 10 bases between the germline ends. The CDR3 covers 15 residues. The CDR3 region is CASSLTGWPNEKLFF. The CDR3 DNA reads TGTGCCAGCAGCTTAACGGGTTGGCCTAATGAAAAACTGTTTTTT.

This chain links TRBV28 with TRBJ2-7; 9 nucleotides align to TRBD1. The CDR3 runs 15 residues. The V gene's germline CDR1 is MDHEN and CDR2 SYDVKM. The V and J ends lost 6 bases and 6 bases, in that order; junction bases with no gene match: 12. Here the CDR3 DNA reads TGTGCCAGCAGATCCCCGGGACAGGGATCCCTCGAGCAGTACTTC. This sequence encodes CASRSPGQGSLEQYF.

Ten or more counts support this clonotype. The chain recombines TRBV3-1 with TRBJ1-5; D is uncertain. V was trimmed by 0 bases and J by 6 bases, leaving 9 bases between them. The CDR3 extends over 14 amino acids. Germline assignment: CDR1 LGHDT and CDR2 YNNKEL (reference sequence). This CDR3 is CASSQDHGGQPQHF. CDR3 coding DNA: TGTGCCAGCAGCCAAGATCATGGAGGTCAGCCCCAGCATTTT.

The chain combines TRBV19 with TRBJ2-5; D is possibly TRBD2 (5 bases). Germline V gene lookup returns CDR1 LNHDA and CDR2 SQIVND (reference sequence). The V and J ends lost 7 bases and 4 bases respectively, with 16 bases between them. The CDR3 length is 14 residues. For the CDR3, the DNA is TGTGCCAGTAATCTCGGGGTTCAGGCAGAGACCCAGTACTTC. Its translation: CASNLGVQAETQYF.

This clonotype showed up many times. The chain recombines TRBV6-2 or TRBV6-3 with TRBJ2-7, with 14 bases that match TRBD2. The V and J ends lost 6 bases and 2 bases, in that order; junction bases with no gene match: 9. This CDR3 is built from 17 residues. Germline-derived CDR1 and CDR2 are MNHEY and SVGEGT. CDR3 in amino acids: CASRPGTSGSLAYEQYF. The CDR3 coding sequence is TGTGCCAGCAGACCCGGGACTAGCGGGAGTTTAGCCTACGAGCAGTACTTC.

This clonotype was seen ten or more times. The chain employs TRBV6-2 or TRBV6-3 and TRBJ2-3; D is perhaps TRBD1 (5 bases). This CDR3 region has 18 residues. The V end lost 2 bases, the J end lost 4 bases, and 22 bases lay between the germline ends. From germline, CDR1 is MNHEY and CDR2 SVGEGT. CDR3: CASSYGPRSAEGADTQYF. DNA of the CDR3: TGTGCCAGCAGTTACGGGCCGCGTTCTGCGGAAGGGGCAGATACGCAGTATTTT.

This chain joins TRBV4-1 and TRBJ2-2; D remains ambiguous. V was clipped by 1 base and J by 4 bases, with 7 bases between them. From germline, CDR1 is MGHRA and CDR2 YSYEKL. This CDR3 contains 14 residues. The CDR3 DNA follows: TGCGCCAGCAGCCAAGGGGCAGGCACCGGGGAGCTGTTTTTT. Translation gives CASSQGAGTGELFF.

This clonotype was recorded once. The CDR3 loop reads CASSFGGVANYGYTF. CDR3 DNA: TGTGCCAGCAGTTTTGGGGGGGTAGCTAACTATGGCTACACCTTC. The chain carries TRBV12-3 or TRBV12-4 and TRBJ1-2; the D gene is possibly TRBD1 (5 bases). Trimming removed 3 bases from V and 0 bases from J, with 11 bases in between. This CDR3 is 15 amino acids long.

This rearrangement joins TRBV19 to TRBJ1-1; D gene ambiguous. Germline V CDR1 and CDR2: LNHDA, SQIVND (reference sequence). The CDR3 runs 14 residues. Trimming cost V 5 bases and J 1 base, with 11 bases left between them. CDR3 sequence reads: CASSGAAGNTEAFF. CDR3 bases: TGTGCCAGTAGTGGCGCGGCAGGGAACACTGAAGCTTTCTTT.

This clonotype occurred many times. The chain employs TRBV18 and TRBJ2-7; TRBD1 agrees at 7 bases. The J segment lost 6 bases and the V segment lost 1 base, leaving 0 bases of the junction unmatched. Germline assignment: CDR1 KGHSH and CDR2 LQKENI. The CDR3 has 12 residues. In DNA, the CDR3 is TGTGCCAGCTCACCACAGGGGGCCGAGCAGTACTTC. It translates to CASSPQGAEQYF.

V gene TRBV29-1 combines with J gene TRBJ2-1; 9 bases are a match to TRBD2. The CDR3 has 15 residues. V shed 3 bases, J shed 6 bases, and the junction held 9 bases outside the gene matches. Germline lookup yields CDR1 SQVTM and CDR2 ANQGSEA. The CDR3 DNA reads as TGCAGCGTTGACCATAGCGGGAGAGGCAGCAATGAGCAGTTCTTC. Encoded protein: CSVDHSGRGSNEQFF.

Many counts were recorded for this clonotype. V and J are TRBV6-5 and TRBJ2-7, with 13 positions matching TRBD2. V dropped 3 bases and J dropped 3; count of bases not matched to a gene: 5. CDR3 length equals 16 residues. Germline-derived CDR1 and CDR2 are MNHEY and SVGAGI. CDR3 in DNA: TGTGCCAGCAGTTATCAGGGACTAGCGGGGAACTACGAGCAGTACTTC. It yields the protein CASSYQGLAGNYEQYF.